The 23 T cell receptor beta chains presented below share a single source sample, sequenced in a study of identical twins. TCRdb re-analysed the 5' RACE reads in MiXCR, keeping a single row per CDR3 protein. Of over 550,000 distinct CDR3 sequences listed, around 7.4% are singletons. This sample was also put to use in a study of yellow fever vaccine responses in identical twins.

The material sequenced was PBMCs. These TCRs come from a woman between 18 and 29 years old in good health.

There are many counts of this clonotype. The genes are TRBV28 and TRBJ1-4; D ambiguous. V shed 3 bases and J shed 3 bases, with 14 bases lying between them. CDR1 and CDR2 from the germline V gene are MDHEN and SYDVKM. CDR3 length: 16 amino acids. The CDR3 is CASSFRDLRANEKLFF. CDR3 nucleotides: TGTGCCAGCAGTTTTAGGGATCTGAGGGCTAATGAAAAACTGTTTTTT.

This clonotype was recorded a few times. The V call is TRBV2, the J call TRBJ1-3; D gene ambiguous. Germline assignment: CDR1 SNHLY and CDR2 FYNNEI. The CDR3 totals 15 residues. V dropped 3 bases and J dropped 0 bases, with 9 bases sitting between them. The CDR3, as DNA: TGTGCCAGCAGTGATTACAGTTCCTCTGGAAACACCATATATTTT. Its translation is CASSDYSSSGNTIYF. Looking up the rest from reference TRBV2 and TRBJ1-3 gives the full variable domain: EPEVTQTPSHQVTQMGQEVILRCVPISNHLYFYWYRQILGQKVEFLVSFYNNEISEKSEIFDDQFSVERPDGSNFTLKIRSTKLEDSAMYFCASSDYSSSGNTIYFGEGSWLTVV.

This clonotype was counted ten times or more. V usage is TRBV20-1 and J usage is TRBJ2-3, with D perhaps given as TRBD1 or TRBD2 (5 bases each). From germline, CDR1 is DFQATT and CDR2 SNEGSKA (reference sequence). CDR3 length: 16 amino acids. Trimming cost V 1 base and J 6 bases, with 20 bases left between them. The CDR3 reads CSARAPGWGTRDTQYF. CDR3 nucleotide sequence: TGCAGTGCTAGAGCCCCGGGGTGGGGCACAAGGGATACGCAGTATTTT.

This clonotype was found many times. V usage is TRBV5-1 and J usage is TRBJ2-1, with D maybe TRBD2 (6 bases). Germline V lookup: CDR1 SGHRS, CDR2 YFSETQ. The CDR3 is 13 residues long. Trimming removed 2 bases at V and 7 bases at J, with 10 bases between. The CDR3 region has the DNA TGCGCCAGCAGCTTAGGTGCGGGGAATGAGCAGTTCTTC. Its protein product is CASSLGAGNEQFF.

This clonotype was counted between two and nine times. The chain is built from TRBV6-6 and TRBJ2-1; a possible D gene is TRBD1 (5 bases). The CDR3 consists of 13 residues. Trimming took 5 bases from V and 5 from J, leaving 10 bases between them. The germline CDR1 and CDR2 sequences are MNHNY and SVGAGI (reference sequence). CDR3 nucleotides: TGTGCCAGCAGTCACCAGACAGACAATGAGCAGTTCTTC. This sequence encodes CASSHQTDNEQFF.

The rearrangement joins TRBV6-1 to TRBJ1-2; no reliable D call. The germline V and J ends were trimmed by 1 base and 4 bases, with 7 bases remaining between them. Germline V gene data show CDR1 as MNHNS and CDR2 as SASEGT. The CDR3 has 13 residues. The CDR3 region is CASSEVGPYGYTF. CDR3 DNA: TGTGCCAGCAGTGAAGTCGGACCCTATGGCTACACCTTC.

CDR3 sequence: CASSPGGTVQPQHF. DNA of the CDR3: TGTGCCAGCAGTCCAGGGGGCACGGTTCAGCCCCAGCATTTT. The chain has TRBV12-3 or TRBV12-4 and TRBJ1-5; 8 bases match TRBD1. V shed 5 bases, J shed 6 bases, and the junction held 6 bases outside the gene matches. The CDR3 sequence is 14 residues long.

This clonotype came up a few times. This sequence joins TRBV4-2 and TRBJ2-3, with TRBD2 matching over 10 bases. V lost 0 bases and J lost 2; bases outside the gene matches: 5. The germline CDR1 and CDR2 sequences are LGHNA and YNFKEQ. The CDR3 totals 17 residues. CDR3 in amino acids: CASSQDPSGGLTDTQYF. In nucleotides, the CDR3 is TGTGCCAGCAGCCAAGACCCTAGCGGGGGCCTCACAGATACGCAGTATTTT.

This clonotype was recorded many times. The rearrangement uses TRBV12-3 or TRBV12-4 and TRBJ2-2; the D gene could be TRBD1 or TRBD2 (5 bases each). The V gene lost 4 bases and the J gene lost 0 bases, with 15 bases spanning the gap. This CDR3 contains 17 residues. Written as DNA, the CDR3 is TGTGCCAGCAGTTATTTGAGGGGACCCGCGAACACCGGGGAGCTGTTTTTT. It codes for CASSYLRGPANTGELFF.

Only a few counts were recorded for this clonotype. The rearrangement joins TRBV7-9 to TRBJ2-5; D perhaps matches TRBD2 (5 bases). The germline V gene has CDR1 SEHNR and CDR2 FQNEAQ (reference sequence). Trimming stripped 5 bases from V and 5 bases from J, with 21 bases between. The length of the CDR3 is 16 residues. CDR3 nucleotides: TGTGCCAGCAGCCGTCGAACCGGGGTCTTATGGGAGACCCAGTACTTC. It encodes CASSRRTGVLWETQYF. The full variable domain, rest sourced from reference TRBV7-9 and TRBJ2-5, is DTGVSQNPRHKITKRGQNVTFRCDPISEHNRLYWYRQTLGQGPEFLTYFQNEAQLEKSRLLSDRFSAERPKGSFSTLEIQRTEQGDSAMYLCASSRRTGVLWETQYFGPGTRLLVL.

This clonotype came up a few times. This chain joins TRBV24-1 and TRBJ2-1; D possibly corresponds to TRBD1 (6 bases). CDR3 length: 13 residues. The ends were cut back, 6 bases at V and 5 bases at J, with 10 bases in the middle. Germline V gene sequence: CDR1 KGHDR, CDR2 SFDVKD. In DNA form, the CDR3 reads TGTGCCACCAGTATACAGGGTGACAATGAGCAGTTCTTC. It yields the protein CATSIQGDNEQFF.

This clonotype showed up many times. This chain uses TRBV11-2 with TRBJ1-1; D is ambiguous. CDR3 size: 12 residues. Per germline, CDR1 SGHAT and CDR2 FQNNGV. The V end lost 8 bases, the J end lost 10 bases, and 17 bases lay between the germline ends. CDR3 sequence (DNA): TGTGCCAGCTCCCAGGCCCCCGAGAGAGCTTTCTTT. This translates into CASSQAPERAFF.

The chain carries TRBV3-1 and TRBJ2-1; 9 bases are a match to TRBD2. The V gene end was trimmed by 4 bases and the J gene end by 0 bases; junction bases not matched to a gene: 7. Germline assignment: CDR1 LGHDT and CDR2 YNNKEL (reference sequence). This CDR3 is 17 amino acids long. CDR3 bases: TGTGCCAGCAGCCCGGATTCGGGACTAGCCTCCTACAATGAGCAGTTCTTC. Amino acids: CASSPDSGLASYNEQFF.

This clonotype was picked up a small number of times. The V call is TRBV5-1, the J call TRBJ2-3; D remains ambiguous. CDR1 and CDR2 (germline): SGHRS, YFSETQ. The length of the CDR3 is 15 residues. V was cut by 5 bases and J by 0 bases, with 13 bases left in between. The DNA for the CDR3 is TGCGCCAGCAGAATGGCGCCCCAAAGCACAGATACGCAGTATTTT. Its protein is CASRMAPQSTDTQYF.

This clonotype occurred many times. CDR3 in amino acids: CASSFRLAGVADTQYF. CDR3 in DNA: TGTGCCAGCAGTTTCCGACTAGCGGGAGTTGCAGATACGCAGTATTTT. This chain links TRBV12-3 or TRBV12-4 with TRBJ2-3; 12 bases align to TRBD2. There are 16 residues in the CDR3. The J segment lost 4 bases and the V segment lost 3 bases, leaving 5 bases of the junction unmatched.

This clonotype was seen a handful of times. The J gene is TRBJ2-7, the V gene TRBV20-1; D is possibly TRBD2 (5 bases). V lost 1 base, J lost 3 bases, and 13 bases lay in between. CDR1 DFQATT and CDR2 SNEGSKA come from the germline V gene (reference sequence). The CDR3 spans 14 residues. The CDR3 coding sequence is TGCAGTGCTAGAGCGGTGGGAGTGAACTACGAGCAGTACTTC. Translating gives CSARAVGVNYEQYF.

This clonotype was seen repeatedly, ten times or more. The chain is built from TRBV20-1 and TRBJ1-6; D gene uncertain. The V gene's germline CDR1 is DFQATT and CDR2 SNEGSKA (reference sequence). V lost 5 bases to trimming and J lost 9 bases, with 17 bases between them. The CDR3 sequence is 14 residues long. CDR3 sequence (DNA): TGCAGTGCTTCGACCGTACCGTCTACTTCACCCCTCCACTTT. Its protein product is CSASTVPSTSPLHF.

This chain connects TRBV7-3 to TRBJ1-5; 7 nucleotides line up with TRBD1. The CDR3 length is 17 residues. From germline, CDR1 is SGHTA and CDR2 FQGTGA. V lost 11 bases and J lost 7; bases outside the gene matches: 23. CDR3 in DNA: TGTGCCTCCTGCTCGCCAATCACAGGGGTCGCTGGGCAGCCCCAGCATTTT. Its protein product is CASCSPITGVAGQPQHF.

In its sample, this clonotype was seen a few times. This rearrangement joins TRBV12-3 or TRBV12-4 to TRBJ1-1, with D perhaps matching TRBD1 (5 bases). V gave up 1 base and J gave up 6 bases, with 18 bases separating them. The CDR3 consists of 16 residues. CDR3 nucleotide sequence: TGTGCCAGCAGTTTAGGTTTGTACGGGGGAAAACCTGAAGCTTTCTTT. Encoded protein: CASSLGLYGGKPEAFF.

This clonotype was detected ten times or more. The chain carries TRBV6-2 or TRBV6-3 and TRBJ2-7; unclear D gene. Deletions cut 0 bases from V and 7 bases from J, with 4 bases between. The CDR3 runs to 11 residues. CDR1 MNHEY and CDR2 SVGEGT come from the germline V gene. This CDR3 reads CASSYSGEQYF. CDR3 coding DNA: TGTGCCAGCAGTTACTCCGGTGAGCAGTACTTC.

The V gene is TRBV7-9, the J gene TRBJ2-3; weak D call: TRBD2 (5 bases). The V gene lost 5 bases and the J gene lost 4 bases, with 16 bases spanning the gap. The CDR3 covers 15 residues. The germline V gene encodes CDR1 SEHNR and CDR2 FQNEAQ (reference sequence). The CDR3 loop is CASSPVRGSADTQYF. The CDR3 DNA follows: TGTGCCAGCAGCCCCGTCCGGGGAAGCGCAGATACGCAGTATTTT.

The gene calls are TRBV6-2 or TRBV6-3 and TRBJ2-7; no reliable D call. V lost 7 bases and J 3 bases, leaving 16 bases between the germline ends. The CDR3 sequence is 14 residues long. From germline, CDR1 is MNHEY and CDR2 SVGEGT. CDR3 protein: CASTDLYVNYEQYF. The CDR3 DNA follows: TGTGCCAGCACCGACTTGTACGTAAACTACGAGCAGTACTTC.

This clonotype showed up many times. This chain joins TRBV5-1 and TRBJ1-1, with D unclear. Germline V gene lookup returns CDR1 SGHRS and CDR2 YFSETQ. V shed 2 bases and J shed 0 bases, with 8 bases lying between them. The CDR3 is 14 residues long. CDR3 bases: TGCGCCAGCAGCTTCTCGACACTGAACACTGAAGCTTTCTTT. As protein: CASSFSTLNTEAFF. The entire variable domain, with the rest obtained from reference TRBV5-1 and TRBJ1-1, is as follows: KAGVTQTPRYLIKTRGQQVTLSCSPISGHRSVSWYQQTPGQGLQFLFEYFSETQRNKGNFPGRFSGRQFSNSRSEMNVSTLELGDSALYLCASSFSTLNTEAFFGQGTRLTVV.